This T cell receptor beta chain is from a study of T-cell reconstitution after alpha-beta-depleted transplantation in children. Overall study results and limits: Expanded graft clones numbering several hundred reportedly gave rise to alpha-beta T cells about two months after transplant. After one year, T-cell counts and TCRbeta diversity mostly came from new T cells.

V dropped 4 bases and J dropped 1; count of bases not matched to a gene: 6. Per germline, CDR1 SNHLY and CDR2 FYNNEI. The CDR3 has 16 residues. As regards this clonotype: Antigen: not known.

A library of TCRbeta sequences, prepared with unique molecular identifiers, was generated. Using its own MiXCR run on the PCR reads, TCRdb lists one record per CDR3 protein. The sample carries almost 500,000 distinct CDR3 sequences, under 12% recorded once. The sequence was collected from a child aged 2 to 10 with inherited bone marrow failure, due to receive a stem cell transplant. The chain carries TRBV2 and TRBJ2-2; the match to TRBD1 covers 7 bases. The specimen was PBMCs, collected before TCRalphabeta/CD19-depleted stem cell transplant. The CDR3 protein is CASSARQGRNTGELFF. DNA of the CDR3: TGTGCCAGCAGTGCCCGACAGGGACGGAACACCGGGGAGCTGTTTTTT. The full variable domain, with the rest looked up from reference TRBV2 and TRBJ2-2, is EPEVTQTPSHQVTQMGQEVILRCVPISNHLYFYWYRQILGQKVEFLVSFYNNEISEKSEIFDDQFSVERPDGSNFTLKIRSTKLEDSAMYFCASSARQGRNTGELFFGEGSRLTVL.